The 30 T cell receptor beta chains below all came from one sample that was sequenced in a study of CD8 T cells in Susac syndrome. Reverse transcription of roughly 0.5 to 1 ug RNA was carried out with random hexamers. TCRdb re-called the immunoSEQ multiplex PCR reads through MiXCR, storing one row per CDR3 protein. The sample holds about 210,000 distinct CDR3 sequences, 90% to 95% seen once. The sample taken for sequencing was CD4+ T cells from PBMCs. These receptors were obtained from a human donor in good health.

This sequence joins TRBV3-1 and TRBJ1-4; a weak D match, TRBD1 (6 bases). V lost 0 bases to trimming and J lost 10 bases, with 15 bases between them. The CDR3 has 15 residues. Germline values: CDR1 LGHDT, CDR2 YNNKEL (reference sequence). The CDR3 sequence is CASSQDWQGPRKLFF. The CDR3 coding sequence is TGTGCCAGCAGCCAAGATTGGCAGGGGCCAAGAAAACTGTTTTTT. Using reference TRBV3-1 and TRBJ1-4 for the parts outside the CDR3, the full variable domain is DTAVSQTPKYLVTQMGNDKSIKCEQNLGHDTMYWYKQDSKKFLKIMFSYNNKELIINETVPNRFSPKSPDKAHLNLHINSLELGDSAVYFCASSQDWQGPRKLFFGSGTQLSVL.

This chain joins TRBV20-1 and TRBJ2-2; D ambiguous. V lost 0 bases and J lost 7, with 9 bases in between. The CDR3 has 13 residues. CDR1 DFQATT and CDR2 SNEGSKA come from the germline V gene (reference sequence). For the CDR3, the DNA is TGCAGTGCTAGAGAAGACGTATTCGGGGAGCTGTTTTTT. As protein: CSAREDVFGELFF.

This sequence joins TRBV6-2 or TRBV6-3 and TRBJ1-1; possible D gene TRBD1, 6 bases. The CDR3 contains 14 residues. The germline CDR1 and CDR2 sequences are MNHEY and SVGEGT. Trimming took 6 bases from V and 3 from J, leaving 14 bases between them. CDR3 coding DNA: TGTGCCAGCAGATTAGACAGGCTCTACACTGAAGCTTTCTTT. This encodes CASRLDRLYTEAFF.

The chain couples TRBV6-6 to TRBJ1-3; D remains ambiguous. This CDR3 comprises 14 residues. Germline V gene lookup returns CDR1 MNHNY and CDR2 SVGAGI (reference sequence). Trimming shortened V by 2 bases and J by 1 base, and 6 bases separated the two germline ends. CDR3 in DNA: TGTGCCAGCAGTTACCTGGCGTCTGGAAACACCATATATTTT. Translated: CASSYLASGNTIYF.

V gene TRBV29-1 combines with J gene TRBJ1-1; D gene ambiguous. Germline CDR1 is SQVTM and CDR2 is ANQGSEA. V lost 7 bases to trimming and J lost 11 bases, with 11 bases between them. CDR3 length equals 9 residues. The DNA for the CDR3 is TGCAGCGCCTCACCTGGGGCTTTCTTT. Translated: CSASPGAFF.

The gene calls are TRBV7-9 and TRBJ1-4, with TRBD1 as a possible D gene (5 bases). Trimming left V 7 bases short and J 8 bases short, with 17 bases between. CDR1 is SEHNR, CDR2 FQNEAQ, per germline (reference sequence). The length of the CDR3 is 14 residues. The CDR3 protein is CASTEGTYGEKLFF. The DNA for the CDR3 is TGTGCCAGCACCGAAGGGACCTATGGGGAAAAACTGTTTTTT.

This sequence joins TRBV20-1 and TRBJ2-3; 11 bases align to TRBD1. V shed 8 bases and J 4 bases; nucleotides not matched to a gene: 5. This CDR3 region has 13 residues. The germline V gene has CDR1 DFQATT and CDR2 SNEGSKA (reference sequence). The CDR3 reads CSPGQGGADTQYF. DNA of the CDR3: TGCAGTCCGGGACAGGGGGGCGCAGATACGCAGTATTTT.

This chain joins TRBV14 and TRBJ2-7, with D possibly TRBD1 on 6 matching bases. This CDR3 is 18 amino acids long. Germline-derived CDR1 and CDR2 are SGHDN and FVKESK. V lost 5 bases to trimming and J lost 1 base, with 24 bases between them. The CDR3 sequence is CASSTHVGTGLRSYEQYV. The CDR3, as DNA: TGTGCCAGCAGCACCCATGTGGGAACAGGGCTCCGATCCTACGAGCAGTACGTC.

This rearrangement joins TRBV5-4 to TRBJ2-7; D is possibly TRBD2 (5 bases). With 0 bases removed from V and 6 bases from J, the gap between germline ends came to 16 bases. Germline CDR1 reads SGHNT; CDR2 reads YYREEE (reference sequence). The CDR3 is 15 amino acids. CDR3 nucleotides: TGTGCCAGCAGCTTGGCAACTAGTTTCGGGCGCGAGCAGTACTTC. It specifies CASSLATSFGREQYF.

This rearrangement joins TRBV24-1 to TRBJ1-1; TRBD1 agrees at 9 bases. The CDR3 runs 16 residues. Germline CDR1 KGHDR, CDR2 SFDVKD. The V segment lost 3 bases and the J segment 5 bases; nucleotides outside the gene matches: 9. The CDR3 is CATSDPRTGASTEAFF. In DNA, the CDR3 is TGTGCCACCAGTGATCCACGGACAGGGGCATCGACTGAAGCTTTCTTT.

CDR3 sequence reads: CASSQSFGGIGANVLTF. DNA for the CDR3: TGCGCCAGCAGTCAATCGTTCGGGGGAATAGGGGCCAACGTCCTGACTTTC. This chain links TRBV23-1 with TRBJ2-6, with TRBD2 as a possible D gene (6 bases). TRBV23-1 is identified as an open reading frame with a role that is uncertain. This CDR3 is 17 amino acids long. V was trimmed by 0 bases and J by 4 bases, leaving 13 bases between them.

This clonotype was found a few times. The genes are TRBV2 and TRBJ2-5; D is perhaps TRBD1 (6 bases). CDR1 and CDR2 from the germline V gene are SNHLY and FYNNEI. Trimming took off 4 bases at V and 5 bases at J, with 11 bases between the two ends. This CDR3 is built from 13 residues. For the CDR3, the DNA is TGTGCCAGCAGTGGCAACAGGGCTGAGACCCAGTACTTC. It yields the protein CASSGNRAETQYF.

This rearrangement joins TRBV3-1 to TRBJ2-5, with D possibly matching TRBD1 (6 bases). The germline V gene has CDR1 LGHDT and CDR2 YNNKEL (reference sequence). V was trimmed by 8 bases and J by 4 bases, leaving 11 bases between them. The CDR3 consists of 12 residues. The chain's CDR3 is CASEQGRETQYF. The CDR3 DNA sequence: TGTGCCAGCGAACAGGGAAGAGAGACCCAGTACTTC.

The chain employs TRBV25-1 and TRBJ1-1; D perhaps matches TRBD1 (6 bases). With 6 bases removed from V and 11 bases from J, the gap between germline ends came to 19 bases. The CDR3 runs 13 residues. Germline V gene sequence: CDR1 MGHDK, CDR2 SYGVNS. In DNA, the CDR3 is TGTGCCAGCAGCAGAGGGGGGATAACAGTGGCTTTCTTT. Translated: CASSRGGITVAFF.

The chain combines TRBV3-1 with TRBJ2-3; D gene ambiguous. This CDR3 has 13 residues. V shed 2 bases and J shed 4 bases, with 7 bases lying between them. Germline V gene data show CDR1 as LGHDT and CDR2 as YNNKEL (reference sequence). The CDR3 is CASSQNLADTQYF. In DNA, the CDR3 is TGTGCCAGCAGCCAAAATCTGGCAGATACGCAGTATTTT.

The chain combines TRBV7-2 with TRBJ2-5, with D possibly being TRBD2 (5 bases). V dropped 7 bases and J dropped 4 bases, with 13 bases sitting between them. This CDR3 comprises 13 residues. The germline V gene encodes CDR1 SGHTA and CDR2 FQGNSA. The CDR3 loop reads CASTGVVGETQYF. CDR3 in DNA: TGTGCCAGCACCGGGGTTGTTGGAGAGACCCAGTACTTC.

This clonotype was picked up one time. This rearrangement joins TRBV5-1 to TRBJ1-1; the match to TRBD1 covers 7 bases. This CDR3 has 15 residues. CDR1 and CDR2 from the germline V gene are SGHRS and YFSETQ. Losses at the gene ends were 3 bases for V and 1 base for J; bases not matched to a gene: 6. The CDR3 reads CASSYPDRTNTEAFF. The DNA of the CDR3 is TGCGCCAGCAGCTACCCGGACAGGACGAACACTGAAGCTTTCTTT.

The rearrangement links TRBV23-1 to TRBJ1-2; no firm D call. TRBV23-1 carries the ORF label, with uncertain function. V was trimmed by 1 base and J by 5 bases, leaving 5 bases between them. The CDR3 sequence is 12 residues long. The CDR3 bases are TGCGCCAGCAGTCAATGGGCGTATGGCTACACCTTC. Translating gives CASSQWAYGYTF.

This chain joins TRBV7-6 and TRBJ1-5; 7 nucleotides align to TRBD1. CDR1 and CDR2 (germline): SGHVS, FNYEAQ. The junction had 6 bases not matched to a gene; V was cut back by 4 bases and J by 9 bases. The CDR3 has 13 residues. In DNA form, the CDR3 reads TGTGCCAGCAGCTGGGGACAGAATGGGCCCCAGCATTTT. It codes for CASSWGQNGPQHF. The full variable domain, with the rest looked up from reference TRBV7-6 and TRBJ1-5, is GAGVSQSPRYKVTKRGQDVALRCDPISGHVSLYWYRQALGQGPEFLTYFNYEAQQDKSGLPNDRFSAERPEGSISTLTIQRTEQRDSAMYRCASSWGQNGPQHFGDGTRLSIL.

The chain couples TRBV25-1 to TRBJ2-4, with a tentative D call TRBD2 (5 bases). With 6 bases removed from V and 8 bases from J, the gap between germline ends came to 17 bases. Germline-derived CDR1 and CDR2 are MGHDK and SYGVNS. This CDR3 has 14 amino acids. The DNA of the CDR3 is TGTGCCAGCAGCGCCCCCGGGGTGGTGGACATTCAGTACTTC. The encoded protein is CASSAPGVVDIQYF.

This rearrangement joins TRBV20-1 to TRBJ2-1; 8 bases are a match to TRBD2. The CDR3 has 11 residues. CDR1 DFQATT and CDR2 SNEGSKA come from the germline V gene (reference sequence). The CDR3 protein is CRPSGSNEQFF. The CDR3, as DNA: TGCAGGCCCAGCGGGAGCAATGAGCAGTTCTTC.

The rearrangement links TRBV29-1 to TRBJ2-1; D unresolved. The CDR3 runs 14 residues. V was shortened by 6 bases and J by 3 bases, with 15 bases between the two germline ends. Germline V CDR1 and CDR2: SQVTM, ANQGSEA. CDR3: CSVQENPNYNEQFF. The DNA for the CDR3 is TGCAGCGTGCAGGAAAACCCCAACTACAATGAGCAGTTCTTC.

V is TRBV20-1 and J is TRBJ1-2; D may be TRBD1 (5 bases). V was pared by 3 bases and J by 4 bases, with 9 bases between. Per germline, CDR1 DFQATT and CDR2 SNEGSKA (reference sequence). The CDR3 is 12 amino acids. As DNA, the CDR3 is TGCAGTGCTAGGACAGCAATCTATGGCTACACCTTC. As protein: CSARTAIYGYTF.

The table lists this clonotype with a few counts. The rearrangement joins TRBV20-1 to TRBJ2-1; TRBD2 matches 12 bases. The V and J ends lost 1 base and 6 bases, in that order; junction bases with no gene match: 1. The V gene's germline CDR1 is DFQATT and CDR2 SNEGSKA (reference sequence). The CDR3 is 14 amino acids. CDR3 sequence reads: CSARGTSGINEQFF. The CDR3 DNA follows: TGCAGTGCTAGAGGGACTAGCGGGATCAATGAGCAGTTCTTC.

V gene TRBV27 combines with J gene TRBJ1-2; 9 nucleotides align to TRBD1. Trimming cost V 6 bases and J 4 bases; bases outside gene matches: 3. There are 13 residues in the CDR3. The germline CDR1 and CDR2 sequences are MNHEY and SMNVEV (reference sequence). The chain's CDR3 is CASRETGGYGYTF. The DNA for the CDR3 is TGTGCCAGCAGGGAGACAGGGGGCTATGGCTACACCTTC.

J is TRBJ1-2 and V is TRBV20-1; 7 nucleotides line up with TRBD1. CDR3 size: 11 residues. Germline trimming cut 7 bases from V and 3 bases from J; bases unmatched to any gene: 2. Germline V gene lookup returns CDR1 DFQATT and CDR2 SNEGSKA (reference sequence). CDR3 protein: CSGGQDYGYTF. The CDR3 region has the DNA TGCAGTGGTGGACAGGACTATGGCTACACCTTC.

V and J are TRBV29-1 and TRBJ2-2, with D perhaps matching TRBD1 (6 bases). The CDR3 runs 13 residues. Germline-derived CDR1 and CDR2 are SQVTM and ANQGSEA. V was pared by 6 bases and J by 4 bases, with 12 bases between. CDR3 nucleotide sequence: TGCAGCGTGCAGGGGCCATTCACCGGGGAGCTGTTTTTT. It yields the protein CSVQGPFTGELFF.

The chain combines TRBV3-1 with TRBJ1-2, with D perhaps matching TRBD1 (5 bases). The germline gives CDR1 LGHDT, CDR2 YNNKEL (reference sequence). V gave up 8 bases and J gave up 0 bases, with 10 bases separating them. The CDR3 extends over 13 amino acids. The CDR3 loop is CASGGGPNYGYTF. In nucleotides, the CDR3 is TGTGCCAGCGGGGGAGGACCTAACTATGGCTACACCTTC.

The chain employs TRBV3-1 and TRBJ1-2, with TRBD1 as a possible D gene (5 bases). The CDR3 runs 14 residues. Germline V CDR1 and CDR2: LGHDT, YNNKEL (reference sequence). Trimming pared 3 bases from V and 1 base from J, leaving 9 bases between. This chain's CDR3 is CASSHLTVNYGYTF. CDR3 bases: TGTGCCAGCAGCCACCTGACAGTTAACTATGGCTACACCTTC. Looking up the rest from reference TRBV3-1 and TRBJ1-2 gives the full variable domain: DTAVSQTPKYLVTQMGNDKSIKCEQNLGHDTMYWYKQDSKKFLKIMFSYNNKELIINETVPNRFSPKSPDKAHLNLHINSLELGDSAVYFCASSHLTVNYGYTFGSGTRLTVV.

This chain links TRBV3-1 with TRBJ1-2; D uncertain. V lost 4 bases, J lost 0 bases, and 6 bases lay in between. CDR3 length: 13 residues. Germline V gives CDR1 LGHDT, CDR2 YNNKEL (reference sequence). In DNA, the CDR3 is TGTGCCAGCAGCCGCGGGTCTAACTATGGCTACACCTTC. The encoded protein is CASSRGSNYGYTF. Looking up the rest from reference TRBV3-1 and TRBJ1-2 gives the full variable domain: DTAVSQTPKYLVTQMGNDKSIKCEQNLGHDTMYWYKQDSKKFLKIMFSYNNKELIINETVPNRFSPKSPDKAHLNLHINSLELGDSAVYFCASSRGSNYGYTFGSGTRLTVV.